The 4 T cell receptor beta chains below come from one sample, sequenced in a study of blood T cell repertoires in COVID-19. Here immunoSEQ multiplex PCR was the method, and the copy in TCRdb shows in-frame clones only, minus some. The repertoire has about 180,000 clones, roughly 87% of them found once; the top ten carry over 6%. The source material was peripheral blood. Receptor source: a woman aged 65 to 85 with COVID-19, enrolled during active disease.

DNA for the CDR3: TGTGCCAGTAGTCCGGACAGGGGGGGCAATCAGCCCCAGCATTTT. It codes for CASSPDRGGNQPQHF. V and J are TRBV19 and TRBJ1-5, with TRBD1 identical over 10 bases. The germline V gene has CDR1 LNHDA and CDR2 SQIVND (reference sequence). The junction had 3 bases not matched to a gene; V was cut back by 5 bases and J by 2 bases. This CDR3 has 15 amino acids.

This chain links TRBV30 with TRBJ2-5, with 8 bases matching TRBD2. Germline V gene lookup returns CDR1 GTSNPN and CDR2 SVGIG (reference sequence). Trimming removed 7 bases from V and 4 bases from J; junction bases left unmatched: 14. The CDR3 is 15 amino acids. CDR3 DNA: TGTGCCTTAGAACCGGGACTAGGCTTCGGAGAGACCCAGTACTTC. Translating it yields CALEPGLGFGETQYF.

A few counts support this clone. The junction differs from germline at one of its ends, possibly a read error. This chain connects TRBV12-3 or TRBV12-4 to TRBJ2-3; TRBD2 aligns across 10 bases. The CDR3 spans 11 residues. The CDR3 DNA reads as TGTGCCAGCAGGGCCGGGACTAGCGAGAATTTT. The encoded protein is CASRAGTSENF.

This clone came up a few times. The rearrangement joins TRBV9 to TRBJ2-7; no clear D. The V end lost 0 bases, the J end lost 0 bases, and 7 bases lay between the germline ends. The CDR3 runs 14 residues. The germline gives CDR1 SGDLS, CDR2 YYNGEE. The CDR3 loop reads CASSVAENSYEQYF. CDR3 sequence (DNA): TGTGCCAGCAGCGTAGCGGAGAACTCCTACGAGCAGTACTTC. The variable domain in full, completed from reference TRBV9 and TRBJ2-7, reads DSGVTQTPKHLITATGQRVTLRCSPRSGDLSVYWYQQSLDQGLQFLIQYYNGEERAKGNILERFSAQQFPDLHSELNLSSLELGDSALYFCASSVAENSYEQYFGPGTRLTVT.